This TCR beta chain was recovered during a study of T-cell reconstitution after alpha-beta-depleted transplantation in children (dated by TCRdb to 2016 to 2017). Concerning the study at large: Using TCR repertoire profiling, the study followed T-cell immune reconstitution in a quantitative way in children after TCRalphabeta/CD19-depleted allogeneic hematopoietic cell transplantation.

The method behind the library was PCR. Sequenced on an Illumina HiSeq 2500. TCR libraries were prepared with molecular barcoding, using unique molecular identifiers to normalize TCRbeta repertoire quantification. The raw public reads went through TCRdb reprocessing: fastp at Q25, MiXCR clone calling, in-frame beta chains kept. Each entry is one CDR3 protein sequence, shown with its most common DNA and genes. The sample records a few hundred thousand distinct CDR3 sequences, 10% to 15% of which are singletons. The top ten hold approximately 2.1% of the sample. General conclusions and limits of the study: In some patients, the high TCRbeta diversity seen at day 60 was put down to recipient T cells and intrathymic progenitors that had survived conditioning. About two months after transplant, the apparently early recovery of alphabetaT-cell counts reportedly depended on just several hundred clones that had expanded rapidly and came from non-depleted graft cells. The frequencies of hyperexpanded clones fell over the following months, and after one year, T-cell counts and TCRbeta diversity were mostly attributed to newly produced T cells.

The treatment or condition tag for this specimen amounts to: allogeneic hematopoietic cell transplantation with graft depleted of TCRalphabeta T cells and CD19 B cells. The children who served as transplant recipients had been given grafts of TCRalphabeta/CD19-depleted allogeneic hematopoietic cells. Only a few counts were recorded for this clonotype. Its antigen remains unidentified. No base quality values were provided; no much bigger clone lies one nucleotide off. This clonotype was sampled from a male patient between 10 and 17 years old who had a stem cell transplant for acute myeloid leukemia, so the T cells may come from the graft donor. This specimen consisted of PBMCs, mostly from graft donor cells, obtained 360 days after TCRalphabeta/CD19-depleted stem cell transplant.

The CDR3 reads CASSLLVSGTSGTDTQYF. The DNA is as follows: TGTGCCAGCAGTTTATTAGTGAGCGGGACTAGCGGCACAGATACGCAGTATTTT. The chain uses TRBV28 and TRBJ2-3; the central 10 bases match TRBD2. V is cut back by 1 base and J by 1 base, with 8 bases in the junction unmatched. The germline V gene provides CDR1 MDHEN and CDR2 SYDVKM. The CDR3 contains 18 residues, cysteine and phenylalanine counted. Only the CDR3 region is kept as DNA, spanning 54 bases read in frame from base 1. The CDR3 plus the reference TRBV28 and TRBJ2-3 genes for the other parts give the full variable domain: DVKVTQSSRYLVKRTGEKVFLECVQDMDHENMFWYRQDPGLGLRLIYFSYDVKMKEKGDIPEGYSVSREKKERFSLILESASTNQTSMYLCASSLLVSGTSGTDTQYFGPGTRLTVL.